These 22 T cell receptor beta chains originate from one sample sequenced in a study of T cell changes during pregnancy in multiple sclerosis. The repertoire was sequenced with immunoSEQ multiplex PCR; TCRdb's copy has only in-frame clones and lacks some. The data hold about 44,000 clones, with 92% observed a single time. The starting material was CD4+ T cells from peripheral blood mononuclear cells, obtained in the first trimester of pregnancy. These receptor sequences come from a female donor with multiple sclerosis, enrolled in a pregnancy study.

This chain connects TRBV7-9 to TRBJ2-5, with 10 bases that match TRBD2. V lost 4 bases to trimming and J lost 5 bases; unmatched junction nucleotides: 10. This CDR3 contains 16 residues. Germline CDR1 is SEHNR and CDR2 is FQNEAQ (reference sequence). The CDR3 DNA reads TGTGCCAGCAGCTACCCCAGCGGGAGGGCGGGGGAGACCCAGTACTTC. This sequence encodes CASSYPSGRAGETQYF.

The chain combines TRBV19 with TRBJ2-1, with 7 positions matching TRBD2. The V gene's germline CDR1 is LNHDA and CDR2 SQIVND (reference sequence). Trimming took 6 bases from V and 7 from J; bases not matched to a gene: 6. This CDR3 contains 13 residues. The DNA of the CDR3 is TGTGCCAGTAGGACGGGAGGTTTGAATGAGCAGTTCTTC. Protein sequence: CASRTGGLNEQFF.

The chain employs TRBV18 and TRBJ2-7, with 7 bases that match TRBD2. V gave up 2 bases and J gave up 2 bases; unmatched junction bases: 3. Germline V gene data show CDR1 as KGHSH and CDR2 as LQKENI. There are 14 residues in the CDR3. Here the CDR3 DNA reads TGTGCCAGCTCACCAGGGAGGGAACCCTACGAGCAGTACTTC. It translates to CASSPGREPYEQYF.

The rearrangement joins TRBV5-6 to TRBJ2-1, with 10 bases fitting TRBD1. The CDR3 contains 16 residues. V shed 0 bases, J shed 4 bases, and the junction held 4 bases outside the gene matches. Germline CDR1 reads SGHDT; CDR2 reads YYEEEE. The CDR3 spells CASSLDRDRGYNEQFF. Written as DNA, the CDR3 is TGTGCCAGCAGCTTGGACCGGGACAGGGGTTACAATGAGCAGTTCTTC.

The count of this clone is one. The genes are TRBV7-8 and TRBJ1-5; a possible D gene is TRBD1 (5 bases). Germline-derived CDR1 and CDR2 are SGHVS and FQNEAQ. The CDR3 extends over 15 amino acids. V lost 2 bases and J lost 6, with 14 bases in between. CDR3 sequence reads: CASSLYRDGSQPQHF. DNA of the CDR3: TGTGCCAGCAGCTTATACCGGGACGGGAGTCAGCCCCAGCATTTT. Combining the CDR3 with reference TRBV7-8 and TRBJ1-5 gives the whole variable domain GAGVSQSPRYKVAKRGQDVALRCDPISGHVSLFWYQQALGQGPEFLTYFQNEAQLDKSGLPSDRFFAERPEGSVSTLKIQRTQQEDSAVYLCASSLYRDGSQPQHFGDGTRLSIL.

The chain has TRBV27 and TRBJ2-1; 10 bases are shared with TRBD2. Per the germline V gene, CDR1 is MNHEY and CDR2 is SMNVEV (reference sequence). Trimming removed 5 bases from V and 3 bases from J; junction bases left unmatched: 7. The CDR3 totals 16 residues. The CDR3: CASSALTSGFYNEQFF. The CDR3 DNA reads TGTGCCAGCAGTGCCCTGACTAGCGGGTTCTACAATGAGCAGTTCTTC.

V and J are TRBV11-2 and TRBJ2-7; D may be TRBD1 (6 bases). This CDR3 contains 18 residues. Per the germline V gene, CDR1 is SGHAT and CDR2 is FQNNGV. The V end lost 4 bases, the J end lost 2 bases, and 24 bases lay between the germline ends. CDR3 sequence (DNA): TGTGCCAGCAGCTCAACACTCCAAACAGGGCCAAGCGCCTACGAGCAGTACTTC. Residues: CASSSTLQTGPSAYEQYF.

The CDR3 DNA sequence: TGTGCCTGGAGTGCGCCAACAGGGGGCGTCTCCTATAATTCACCCCTCCACTTT. It codes for CAWSAPTGGVSYNSPLHF. V gene TRBV30 combines with J gene TRBJ1-6, with 9 bases matching TRBD1. Germline CDR1 and CDR2: GTSNPN and SVGIG (reference sequence). V shed 1 base and J 0 bases; nucleotides not matched to a gene: 7. This CDR3 contains 18 residues.

The chain carries TRBV30 and TRBJ1-1; 9 positions agree with TRBD1. This CDR3 is 16 amino acids long. The V gene's germline CDR1 is GTSNPN and CDR2 SVGIG (reference sequence). V lost 3 bases, J lost 6 bases, and 14 bases stayed unmatched. CDR3 amino acids: CAWSTPPGQGGPEAFF. CDR3 coding DNA: TGTGCCTGGAGCACCCCTCCGGGACAGGGAGGCCCTGAAGCTTTCTTT.

J is TRBJ1-5 and V is TRBV19; D remains unclear. The CDR3 runs 15 residues. From germline, CDR1 is LNHDA and CDR2 SQIVND (reference sequence). The V end was cut by 3 bases, the J end by 9 bases, with 18 bases between. The CDR3 DNA follows: TGTGCCAGTAGTATCGGGGATCCGCGATTAGGGCCCCAGCATTTT. This gives the protein CASSIGDPRLGPQHF.

The rearrangement joins TRBV6-1 to TRBJ1-4; 10 bases align to TRBD1. CDR1 is MNHNS and CDR2 is SASEGT in the germline V gene. The CDR3 length is 16 residues. J lost 6 bases, V lost 2 bases, and 6 bases had no gene match. As DNA, the CDR3 is TGTGCCAGCAGTGAATACCCGACAGGGGGCTATGAAAAACTGTTTTTT. Translated: CASSEYPTGGYEKLFF.

V gene TRBV7-9 combines with J gene TRBJ1-4; the D gene is possibly TRBD1 (5 bases). Deletions cut 2 bases from V and 8 bases from J, with 15 bases between. Germline V gene data show CDR1 as SEHNR and CDR2 as FQNEAQ (reference sequence). CDR3 length: 15 amino acids. The CDR3 reads CASSLLETGGEKLFF. DNA for the CDR3: TGTGCCAGCAGCTTACTTGAGACGGGGGGAGAAAAACTGTTTTTT.

The chain recombines TRBV4-1 with TRBJ2-5; D is undetermined. CDR1 is MGHRA, CDR2 YSYEKL, per germline. Trimming shortened V by 0 bases and J by 5 bases, and 13 bases separated the two germline ends. The CDR3 is 15 amino acids. This CDR3 is CASSQDPLFIETQYF. CDR3 in DNA: TGCGCCAGCAGCCAAGATCCTCTGTTTATCGAGACCCAGTACTTC.

The rearrangement joins TRBV28 to TRBJ2-7, with 8 bases matching TRBD2. J lost 3 bases, V lost 5 bases, and 9 bases had no gene match. The CDR3 covers 15 residues. Germline lookup yields CDR1 MDHEN and CDR2 SYDVKM. CDR3 nucleotide sequence: TGTGCCAGCAGTGGGACCGGGAGGGCCGACTACGAGCAGTACTTC. Amino acids: CASSGTGRADYEQYF.

In its sample, this clone was seen a few times. The chain recombines TRBV6-6 with TRBJ2-7, with 9 bases lining up with TRBD1. This CDR3 spans 15 amino acids. Germline CDR1 and CDR2: MNHNY and SVGAGI (reference sequence). J gave up 5 bases and V 6 bases, and 11 bases lay outside the gene matches. CDR3 in amino acids: CASRGGTGNDDEQYF. CDR3 DNA: TGTGCCAGCAGGGGAGGGACAGGGAACGACGACGAGCAGTACTTC.

V gene TRBV28 combines with J gene TRBJ1-2, with 7 bases aligning to TRBD1. Germline V gene data show CDR1 as MDHEN and CDR2 as SYDVKM. J gave up 5 bases and V 2 bases, and 2 bases lay outside the gene matches. This CDR3 has 13 residues. CDR3 coding DNA: TGTGCCAGCAGTTTAGACAGGGTATATGGCTACACCTTC. Its translation is CASSLDRVYGYTF.

The chain is built from TRBV27 and TRBJ2-3, with 9 bases fitting TRBD2. V dropped 3 bases and J dropped 2; count of bases not matched to a gene: 6. Germline values: CDR1 MNHEY, CDR2 SMNVEV (reference sequence). This CDR3 spans 16 amino acids. The CDR3 loop reads CASSLTSGSYTDTQYF. In nucleotides, the CDR3 is TGTGCCAGCAGTTTGACTAGCGGCAGTTACACAGATACGCAGTATTTT.

This chain joins TRBV28 and TRBJ1-2; TRBD1 might be the D (6 bases). Trimming took 8 bases from V and 3 from J, leaving 10 bases between them. The germline V gene has CDR1 MDHEN and CDR2 SYDVKM. CDR3 length equals 12 residues. Written as DNA, the CDR3 is TGTGCCAGCGAAACAGGGCACTATGGCTACACCTTC. Protein sequence: CASETGHYGYTF.

The chain links TRBV28 to TRBJ2-2; 9 nucleotides match TRBD2. The CDR3 runs 18 residues. J lost 5 bases, V lost 5 bases, and 15 bases had no gene match. Per the germline V gene, CDR1 is MDHEN and CDR2 is SYDVKM. CDR3 DNA: TGTGCCAGCAGTCCCCCCACGGCGGGAGGGCTTGGGACCGGGGAGCTGTTTTTT. Amino acid sequence: CASSPPTAGGLGTGELFF.

J is TRBJ2-7 and V is TRBV6-6; 10 bases are shared with TRBD2. Germline V gene sequence: CDR1 MNHNY, CDR2 SVGAGI (reference sequence). Trimming removed 8 bases from V and 6 bases from J; junction bases left unmatched: 10. This CDR3 region has 14 residues. CDR3: CASFAGTSDPEQYF. The CDR3 DNA reads TGTGCCAGCTTCGCCGGGACTAGCGACCCCGAGCAGTACTTC.

This clone was detected only a few times. Within the sample, other DNA sequences also encode this same CDR3. The V call is TRBV6-6, the J call TRBJ1-1; 7 nucleotides align to TRBD1. The CDR3 consists of 14 residues. J gave up 2 bases and V 2 bases, and 2 bases lay outside the gene matches. Germline V gene lookup returns CDR1 MNHNY and CDR2 SVGAGI (reference sequence). For the CDR3, the DNA is TGTGCCAGCAGTTACGGGACAGCAAACACTGAAGCTTTCTTT. Translated, it gives CASSYGTANTEAFF.

The chain carries TRBV28 and TRBJ2-1; no definite D call. Germline V gene sequence: CDR1 MDHEN, CDR2 SYDVKM. The CDR3 has 19 residues. The V end was cut by 5 bases, the J end by 1 base, with 24 bases between. CDR3 in DNA: TGTGCCAGCAGTCCTCCAGGAACCCTATCTTTAGTTTCCTACAATGAGCAGTTCTTC. Translating it yields CASSPPGTLSLVSYNEQFF.